Listed below are T cell receptor beta chains from one sample, sequenced in a study of CD8 T cells in ankylosing spondylitis. TCRdb processed the 5' RACE reads anew with MiXCR; each CDR3 protein has one entry. Of hundreds of thousands of distinct CDR3 sequences in the sample, about an eighth were seen once. Specimen: blood, either unsorted or a sorted T cell fraction (not recorded which). The origin of the receptors is a male donor with ankylosing spondylitis. CDR3s include the opening cysteine and the closing phenylalanine or tryptophan. The D gene is left open where the match is weak. A clone size is listed for some rows: how often the clone was seen (once, few, many), or a class if it is expanded.

j_call v_call d_call clone_size cdr3_nt cdr3_aa
TRBJ2-4 TRBV29-1 TRBD1 few TGCAGCGCCCGAAGACAGGGAAGTAACATTCAGTACTTC CSARRQGSNIQYF
TRBJ2-3 TRBV9 TRBD2 - TGTGCCAGCACCCCCGGGACTAGCGGAACTGTAGAATACACAGATACGCAGTATTTT CASTPGTSGTVEYTDTQYF
TRBJ2-5 TRBV20-1 TRBD2 - TGCAGTGCCAACGACTTTTCCAGCGGGAGCCAAGAGACCCAGTACTTC CSANDFSSGSQETQYF
TRBJ2-7 TRBV5-1 TRBD1 - TGCGCCAGCAGCTTCCCCCCGGGACAGGGGCGTAGAGAGCAGTACTTC CASSFPPGQGRREQYF
TRBJ2-3 TRBV10-3 - many TGTGCCATCAAGGGGGACAGCACAGATACGCAGTATTTT CAIKGDSTDTQYF
TRBJ1-4 TRBV25-1 - - TGTGCCAGCAGTGACGGAGACTATCCAACTAATGAAAAACTGTTTTTT CASSDGDYPTNEKLFF
TRBJ2-7 TRBV28 TRBD1 - TGTGCCAGCAGTACCCCGGGACAGGCGACGTACGAGCAGTACTTC CASSTPGQATYEQYF
TRBJ2-7 TRBV24-1 TRBD2 - TGTGCCACCAGTGAAAGTGGGAGGGACGAGCAGTACTTC CATSESGRDEQYF
TRBJ1-6 TRBV20-1 - few TGCAGTGCTAGAGCTGAGGGGCCCATTTCACCCCTCCACTTT CSARAEGPISPLHF
TRBJ1-1 TRBV5-1 - - TGCGCCAGCAGCTTGGCCGACTCTAGACAGAACACTGAAGCTTTCTTT CASSLADSRQNTEAFF
TRBJ2-5 TRBV5-1 - - TGCGCCAGCAGCTTTGAAAAAGAGACCCAGTACTTC CASSFEKETQYF
TRBJ2-3 TRBV25-1 TRBD2 few TGTGCCAGCAGTGACCTAGCGGGTACCCCTGCAGATACGCAGTATTTT CASSDLAGTPADTQYF
TRBJ2-5 TRBV2 - - TGTGCCAGCAGTAGGTTATCTGAAGAGACCCAGTACTTC CASSRLSEETQYF
TRBJ1-4 TRBV20-1 - - TGCAGTGCCCGGCCCCAGGGAGATGAAAAACTGTTTTTT CSARPQGDEKLFF
TRBJ1-1 TRBV20-1 - - TGCAGTGCTAAAGGTTTTCGGGGAGCTTTCTTT CSAKGFRGAFF
TRBJ1-1 TRBV20-1 - - TGCAGTGCTAGAAGGGGGGGAAGTCGTAACACTGAAGCTTTCTTT CSARRGGSRNTEAFF
TRBJ2-1 TRBV7-9 - few TGTGCCAGCAGTTGGTACGATGAGCAGTTCTTC CASSWYDEQFF
TRBJ1-1 TRBV29-1 TRBD1 - TGCAGCGCCTCCCAGGGGGGGTACACTGAAGCTTTCTTT CSASQGGYTEAFF
TRBJ2-3 TRBV11-2 - - TGTGCCAGCAGCTTAGTTGCGGCAGGGACGGTGGGCACAGATACGCAGTATTTT CASSLVAAGTVGTDTQYF
TRBJ2-1 TRBV4-2 - - TGTGCCAGCAGCCAAGTGGGGGGGCCCGATCCTGAGCAGTTCTTC CASSQVGGPDPEQFF
TRBJ1-2 TRBV12-3/TRBV12-4 - many TGTGCCAGCAGTTTGGTCGCCCTTAGTGGCTACACCTTC CASSLVALSGYTF
TRBJ2-4 TRBV9 - - TGTGCCAGCAGCGTAGAGTGGGACGGGGAAAACATTCAGTACTTC CASSVEWDGENIQYF
TRBJ2-1 TRBV5-1 TRBD2 - TGCGCCAGCAGCTTGGGACTAGCGGGGGATAGCTCCTACAATGAGCAGTTCTTC CASSLGLAGDSSYNEQFF
TRBJ1-2 TRBV6-1 - many TGTGCCAGCAGCCGAAATCCCCAGGGGCATGGCTACACCTTC CASSRNPQGHGYTF
TRBJ2-1 TRBV6-2/TRBV6-3 TRBD2 few TGTGCCAGCAGTTTCCGGGGTAGCGGGAGGCTCGACAATGAGCAGTTCTTC CASSFRGSGRLDNEQFF
TRBJ1-1 TRBV6-5 - - TGTGCCAGCAGTTATTTCGGTAGGACTGAAGCTTTCTTT CASSYFGRTEAFF
TRBJ1-6 TRBV5-1 TRBD1 few TGCGCCAGCAGCCCGGGACAGGGTGCCTATAATTCACCCCTCCACTTT CASSPGQGAYNSPLHF
TRBJ2-7 TRBV19 - few TGTGCCAGTAACGGGGGCCAATCCTACGAGCAGTACTTC CASNGGQSYEQYF
TRBJ1-5 TRBV6-5 TRBD1 many TGTGCCAGCAGTTACTACAGGGGGGCGTCCCAGCATTTT CASSYYRGASQHF
TRBJ1-1 TRBV5-1 - many TGCGCCAGCAGCTTGAATCCAGCCATGAACACTGAAGCTTTCTTT CASSLNPAMNTEAFF
TRBJ1-5 TRBV20-1 - many TGCAGTGCTAGGAAGGATATGAATCAGCCCCAGCATTTT CSARKDMNQPQHF
TRBJ2-7 TRBV4-2 - few TGTGCCAGCAGCCAAGCCTCCGACAGCGAGCAGTACTTC CASSQASDSEQYF
TRBJ1-1 TRBV7-2 - - TGTGCCAGCAGCTTAGACTCCGGTAGGGCTTTCTTT CASSLDSGRAFF
TRBJ2-7 TRBV6-1 - few TGTGCCAGCAGCCAAAGGAACAATAAGGAGCAGTACTTC CASSQRNNKEQYF
TRBJ1-1 TRBV20-1 - - TGCAGTGCTAGAAGACAGAGGGCGGAAGCTTTCTTT CSARRQRAEAFF
TRBJ2-4 TRBV5-6 TRBD1 few TGTGCCAGCAGCTCGACTGTTATACAGGGGACAAAAAACATTCAGTACTTC CASSSTVIQGTKNIQYF
TRBJ2-7 TRBV20-1 TRBD1 - TGCAGTGCTAACAGGGGGCGCTACGAGCAGTACTTC CSANRGRYEQYF
TRBJ2-1 TRBV10-3 TRBD2 - TGTGCCATCCGGGAGGGGAGGAATGAGCAGTTCTTC CAIREGRNEQFF
TRBJ2-5 TRBV28 TRBD1 many TGTGCCAGCGCCAGACAGGGGCTTCGGGAGACCCAGTACTTC CASARQGLRETQYF
TRBJ2-2 TRBV5-1 - few TGCGCCAGCAGCTTGGATGCAGCCAACACCGGGGAGCTGTTTTTT CASSLDAANTGELFF
TRBJ2-1 TRBV5-1 TRBD2 many TGCGCCAGCAGCCCACTAGCGGGGGTCGACAATGAGCAGTTCTTC CASSPLAGVDNEQFF
TRBJ2-3 TRBV5-4 - - TGTGCCAGCAGCTTGGACGGGAGTGGGGACACAGATACGCAGTATTTT CASSLDGSGDTDTQYF
TRBJ2-1 TRBV24-1 TRBD2 many TGTGCCACCAGTGTCCGGACTAGCGGGATCGGATGGGGACGGGATGAGCAGTTCTTC CATSVRTSGIGWGRDEQFF
TRBJ2-1 TRBV9 - - TGTGCCAGCAGCGTAGGGACTGGGCCCCACCCCTACAATGAGCAGTTCTTC CASSVGTGPHPYNEQFF
TRBJ1-2 TRBV6-5 TRBD1 many TGTGCCAGCAGTTACGGGCAGGGGGCTTATGGCTACACCTTC CASSYGQGAYGYTF